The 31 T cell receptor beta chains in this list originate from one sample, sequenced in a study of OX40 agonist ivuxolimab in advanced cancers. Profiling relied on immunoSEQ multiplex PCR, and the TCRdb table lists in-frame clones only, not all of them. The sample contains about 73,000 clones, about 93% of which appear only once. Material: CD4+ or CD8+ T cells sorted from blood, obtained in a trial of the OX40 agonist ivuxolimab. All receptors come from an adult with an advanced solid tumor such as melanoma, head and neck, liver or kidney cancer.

As DNA, the CDR3 is TGTGCCAGCAGTCAGGGGGGCGTCTATGGCTACACCTTC. Amino acids: CASSQGGVYGYTF. This chain joins TRBV6-5 and TRBJ1-2; TRBD1 matches at 7 bases. The CDR3 is made up of 13 amino acids. Germline CDR1 is MNHEY and CDR2 is SVGAGI. J was trimmed by 4 bases and V by 5 bases; bases with no gene match: 4.

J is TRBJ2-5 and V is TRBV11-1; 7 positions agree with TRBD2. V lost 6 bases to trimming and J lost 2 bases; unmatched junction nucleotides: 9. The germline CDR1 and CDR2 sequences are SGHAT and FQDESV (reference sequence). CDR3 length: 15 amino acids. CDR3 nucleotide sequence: TGTGCCAGCAGGCCGCGCGGGAGAGTTCAAGAGACCCAGTACTTC. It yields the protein CASRPRGRVQETQYF.

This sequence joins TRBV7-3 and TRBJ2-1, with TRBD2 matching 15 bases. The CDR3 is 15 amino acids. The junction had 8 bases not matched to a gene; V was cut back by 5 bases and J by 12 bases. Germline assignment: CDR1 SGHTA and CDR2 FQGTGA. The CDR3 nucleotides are TGTGCCAGCAGCCCGGGACTAGCGGGAGGCCTCTGGCAGTTCTTC. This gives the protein CASSPGLAGGLWQFF. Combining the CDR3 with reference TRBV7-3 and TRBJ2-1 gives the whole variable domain GAGVSQTPSNKVTEKGKYVELRCDPISGHTALYWYRQSLGQGPEFLIYFQGTGAADDSGLPNDRFFAVRPEGSVSTLKIQRTERGDSAVYLCASSPGLAGGLWQFFGPGTRLTVL.

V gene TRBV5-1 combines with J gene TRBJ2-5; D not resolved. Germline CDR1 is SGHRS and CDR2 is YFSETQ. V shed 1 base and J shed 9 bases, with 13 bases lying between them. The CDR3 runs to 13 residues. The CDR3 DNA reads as TGCGCCAGCAGCTTGAATCCCCCGGTCCCCCAGTACTTC. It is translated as CASSLNPPVPQYF.

CDR3 loop: CASSLLSSSDEQFF. The CDR3 nucleotides are TGTGCCAGCAGCTTACTTTCTAGCTCCGATGAGCAGTTCTTC. This sequence joins TRBV7-2 and TRBJ2-1; possibly TRBD2 for D (5 bases). CDR3 length: 14 residues. Trimming cost V 2 bases and J 8 bases, with 13 bases left between them. Germline CDR1 SGHTA, CDR2 FQGNSA.

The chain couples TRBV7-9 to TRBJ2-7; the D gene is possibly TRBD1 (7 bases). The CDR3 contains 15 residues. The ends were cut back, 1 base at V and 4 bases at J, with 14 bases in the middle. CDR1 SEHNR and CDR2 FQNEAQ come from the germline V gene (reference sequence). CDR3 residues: CASSLGYAGQYEQYF. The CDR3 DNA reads TGTGCCAGCAGCTTAGGGTATGCGGGACAGTACGAGCAGTACTTC.

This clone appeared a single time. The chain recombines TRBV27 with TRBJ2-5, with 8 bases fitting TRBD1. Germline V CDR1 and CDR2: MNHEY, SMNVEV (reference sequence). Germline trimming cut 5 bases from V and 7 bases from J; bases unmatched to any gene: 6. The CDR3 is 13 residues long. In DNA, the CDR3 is TGTGCCAGCAGTGGACAGGGTTGGTTGACCCAGTACTTC. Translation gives CASSGQGWLTQYF.

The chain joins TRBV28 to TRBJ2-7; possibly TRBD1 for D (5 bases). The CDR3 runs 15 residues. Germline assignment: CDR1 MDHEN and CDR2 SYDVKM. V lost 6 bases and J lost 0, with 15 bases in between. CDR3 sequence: CASSKDRFTSYEQYF. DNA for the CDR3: TGTGCCAGCAGCAAAGACAGATTTACCTCCTACGAGCAGTACTTC.

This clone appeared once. The CDR3 nucleotides read TGTGCCACCGCCAAGGGGGCGAATTGGGAGAACACTGAAGCTTTCTTT. Its protein is CATAKGANWENTEAFF. The chain carries TRBV9 and TRBJ1-1; 7 nucleotides line up with TRBD1. V shed 9 bases, J shed 1 base, and the junction held 15 bases outside the gene matches. Germline V gene lookup returns CDR1 SGDLS and CDR2 YYNGEE. The CDR3 runs 16 residues.

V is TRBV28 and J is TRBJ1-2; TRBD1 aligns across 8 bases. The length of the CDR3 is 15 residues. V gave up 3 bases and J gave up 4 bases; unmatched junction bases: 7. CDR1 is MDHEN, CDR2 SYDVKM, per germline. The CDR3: CASSFPGQGGYGYTF. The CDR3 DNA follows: TGTGCCAGCAGTTTCCCCGGACAGGGAGGCTATGGCTACACCTTC.

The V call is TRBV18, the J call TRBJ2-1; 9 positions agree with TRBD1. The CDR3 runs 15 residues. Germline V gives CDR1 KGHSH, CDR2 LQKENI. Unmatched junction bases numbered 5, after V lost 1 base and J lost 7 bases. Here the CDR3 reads CASSPRQGGGNEQFF. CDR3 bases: TGTGCCAGCTCACCACGACAGGGGGGTGGGAATGAGCAGTTCTTC.

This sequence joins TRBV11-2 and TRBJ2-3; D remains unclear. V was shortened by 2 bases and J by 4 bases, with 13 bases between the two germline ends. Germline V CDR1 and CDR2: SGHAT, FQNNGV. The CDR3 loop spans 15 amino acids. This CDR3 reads CASSLQNGLSDTQYF. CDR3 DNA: TGTGCCAGCAGCTTACAAAACGGCCTCTCAGATACGCAGTATTTT.

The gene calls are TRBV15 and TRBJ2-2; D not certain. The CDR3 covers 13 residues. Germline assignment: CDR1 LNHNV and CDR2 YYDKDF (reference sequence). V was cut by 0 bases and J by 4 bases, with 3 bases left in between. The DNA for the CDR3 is TGTGCCACCAGCAGAGATATCACCGGGGAGCTGTTTTTT. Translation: CATSRDITGELFF.

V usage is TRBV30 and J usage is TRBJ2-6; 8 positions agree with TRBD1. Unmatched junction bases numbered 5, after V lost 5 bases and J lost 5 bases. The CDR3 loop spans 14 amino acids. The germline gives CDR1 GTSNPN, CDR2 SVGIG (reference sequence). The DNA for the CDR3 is TGTGCCTGGGTCGGGACAGGCTGGGCCAACGTCCTGACTTTC. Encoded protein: CAWVGTGWANVLTF.

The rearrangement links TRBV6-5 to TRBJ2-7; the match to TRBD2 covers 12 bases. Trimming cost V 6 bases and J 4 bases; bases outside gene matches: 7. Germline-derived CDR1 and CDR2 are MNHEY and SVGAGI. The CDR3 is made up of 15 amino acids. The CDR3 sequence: CASRLAGGPYYEQYF. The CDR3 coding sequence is TGTGCCAGCAGGCTAGCGGGAGGGCCTTATTACGAGCAGTACTTC.

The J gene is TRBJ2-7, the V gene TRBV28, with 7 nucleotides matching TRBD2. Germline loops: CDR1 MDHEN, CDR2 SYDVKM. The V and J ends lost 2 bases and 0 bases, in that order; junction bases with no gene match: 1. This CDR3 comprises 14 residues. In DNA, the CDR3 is TGTGCCAGCAGTTTAAAGCGGGGCTCCTACGAGCAGTACTTC. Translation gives CASSLKRGSYEQYF.

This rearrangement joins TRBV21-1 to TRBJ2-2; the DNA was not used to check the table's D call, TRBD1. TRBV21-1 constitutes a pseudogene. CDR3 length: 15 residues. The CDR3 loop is CASSKAGGAVGELFF. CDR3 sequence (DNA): TGTGCCAGCAGCAAAGCAGGGGGCGCCGTCGGGGAGCTGTTTTTT.

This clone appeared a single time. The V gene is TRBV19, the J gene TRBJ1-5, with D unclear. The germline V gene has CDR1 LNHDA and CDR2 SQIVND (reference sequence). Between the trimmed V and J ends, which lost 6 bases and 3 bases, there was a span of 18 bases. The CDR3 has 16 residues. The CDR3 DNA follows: TGTGCCAGTAGAGGTTCGGGTCAGCGGTTCAATCAGCCCCAGCATTTT. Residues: CASRGSGQRFNQPQHF.

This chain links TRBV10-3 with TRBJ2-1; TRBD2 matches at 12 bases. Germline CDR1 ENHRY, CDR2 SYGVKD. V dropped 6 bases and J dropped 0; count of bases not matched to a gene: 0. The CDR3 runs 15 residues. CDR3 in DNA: TGTGCCATCAGGACTAGCGGGAGCTCCTACAATGAGCAGTTCTTC. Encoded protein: CAIRTSGSSYNEQFF.

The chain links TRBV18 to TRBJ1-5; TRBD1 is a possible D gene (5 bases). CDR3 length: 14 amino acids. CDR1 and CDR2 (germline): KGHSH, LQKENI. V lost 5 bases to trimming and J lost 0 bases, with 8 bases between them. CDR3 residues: CASSRGYSNQPQHF. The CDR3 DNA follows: TGTGCCAGCTCAAGGGGTTATAGCAATCAGCCCCAGCATTTT.

CDR3 sequence reads: CASSLAGPFRIGEQFF. The DNA for the CDR3 is TGTGCCAGCAGCTTAGCGGGACCTTTCAGGATCGGTGAGCAGTTCTTC. The rearrangement joins TRBV7-3 to TRBJ2-1, with D possibly being TRBD2 (6 bases). CDR3 length equals 16 residues. Germline V CDR1 and CDR2: SGHTA, FQGTGA. Trimming took off 2 bases at V and 9 bases at J, with 20 bases between the two ends.

The CDR3 bases are TGTGCCACCAGAACGGACTACTCTGGGGCCAACGTCCTGACTTTC. Translating gives CATRTDYSGANVLTF. This chain uses TRBV15 with TRBJ2-6; the D gene is possibly TRBD2 (6 bases). The CDR3 extends over 15 amino acids. Trimming removed 6 bases at V and 0 bases at J, with 9 bases between. Germline V gene sequence: CDR1 LNHNV, CDR2 YYDKDF (reference sequence). The variable domain in full, with the rest retrieved from reference TRBV15 and TRBJ2-6, is DAMVIQNPRYQVTQFGKPVTLSCSQTLNHNVMYWYQQKSSQAPKLLFHYYDKDFNNEADTPDNFQSRRPNTSFCFLDIRSPGLGDTAMYLCATRTDYSGANVLTFGAGSRLTVL.

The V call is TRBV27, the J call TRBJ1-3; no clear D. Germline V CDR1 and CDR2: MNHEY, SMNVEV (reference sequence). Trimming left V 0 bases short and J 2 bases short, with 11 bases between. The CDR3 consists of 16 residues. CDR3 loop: CASSLSWGGPGNTIYF. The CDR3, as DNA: TGTGCCAGCAGTTTATCGTGGGGTGGCCCTGGAAACACCATATATTTT.

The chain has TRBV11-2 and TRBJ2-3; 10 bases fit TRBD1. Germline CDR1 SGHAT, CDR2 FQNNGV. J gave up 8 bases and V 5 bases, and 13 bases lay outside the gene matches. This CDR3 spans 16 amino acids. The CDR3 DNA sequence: TGTGCCAGCAGCCCCACGGACAGGGGGTCCTTGAGTACGCAGTATTTT. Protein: CASSPTDRGSLSTQYF.

CDR3 amino acids: CASSVQGSNTEAFF. CDR3 DNA sequence: TGTGCCAGCAGCGTACAGGGTTCGAACACTGAAGCTTTCTTT. V usage is TRBV9 and J usage is TRBJ1-1, with a tentative D call TRBD1 (5 bases). CDR3 length: 14 amino acids. Per the germline V gene, CDR1 is SGDLS and CDR2 is YYNGEE. V was cut by 1 base and J by 1 base, with 8 bases left in between.

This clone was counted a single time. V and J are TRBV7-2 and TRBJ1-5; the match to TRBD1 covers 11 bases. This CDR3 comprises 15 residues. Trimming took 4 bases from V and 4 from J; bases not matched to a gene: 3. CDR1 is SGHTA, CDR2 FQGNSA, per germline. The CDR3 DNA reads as TGTGCCAGCAGCTATCGGGACAGGGGGAATCAGCCCCAGCATTTT. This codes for CASSYRDRGNQPQHF.

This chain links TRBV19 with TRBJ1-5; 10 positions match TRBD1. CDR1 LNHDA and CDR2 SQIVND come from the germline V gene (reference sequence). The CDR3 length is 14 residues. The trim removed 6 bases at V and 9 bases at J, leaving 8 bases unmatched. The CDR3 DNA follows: TGTGCCAGTAGGCCCGGGACAGGGGAAAGGCCCCAGCATTTT. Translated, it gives CASRPGTGERPQHF.

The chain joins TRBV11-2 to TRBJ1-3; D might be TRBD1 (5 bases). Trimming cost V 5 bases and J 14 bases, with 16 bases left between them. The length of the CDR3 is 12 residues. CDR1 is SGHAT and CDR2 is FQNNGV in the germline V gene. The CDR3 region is CASSTRGNHLYF. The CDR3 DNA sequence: TGTGCCAGCAGCACACGGGGGAATCATCTATATTTT.

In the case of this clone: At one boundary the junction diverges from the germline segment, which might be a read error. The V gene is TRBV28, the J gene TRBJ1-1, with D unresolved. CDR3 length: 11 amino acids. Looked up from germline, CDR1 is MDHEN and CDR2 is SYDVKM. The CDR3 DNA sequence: TGTGCCAGCAGGGCGAACGCTGAAGCTTTCTTT. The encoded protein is CASRANAEAFF.

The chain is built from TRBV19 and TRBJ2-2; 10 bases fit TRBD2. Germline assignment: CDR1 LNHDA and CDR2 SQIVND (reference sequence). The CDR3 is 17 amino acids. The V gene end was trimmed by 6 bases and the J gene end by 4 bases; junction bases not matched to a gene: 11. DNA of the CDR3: TGTGCCAGTAGCGACCTAGGGACTAGCGATGGCACCGGGGAGCTGTTTTTT. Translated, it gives CASSDLGTSDGTGELFF.

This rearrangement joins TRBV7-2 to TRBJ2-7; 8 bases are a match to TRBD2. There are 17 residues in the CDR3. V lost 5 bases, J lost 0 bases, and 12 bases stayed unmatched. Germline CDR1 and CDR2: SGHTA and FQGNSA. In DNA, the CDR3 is TGTGCCAGCAGCCTTGGGACTGCCGGGACTAGCTCCTACGAGCAGTACTTC. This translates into CASSLGTAGTSSYEQYF.